Listed below are T cell receptor beta chains from one sample, sequenced in a study of blood T cell repertoires in COVID-19. TCRdb's table, derived via immunoSEQ multiplex PCR, lists solely in-frame clones and lacks some. Of 45,000 or so clones listed, around 89% were seen once; the top ten hold 15% to 19%. The sequencing sample was made of peripheral blood. These receptors were taken from a man aged 70 or older with active COVID-19. The CDR3 runs from the conserved cysteine through the conserved F or W. A D gene is named only where the DNA matches it firmly. Rows give clone size only sometimes, using once, few, many, or a class for an expanded clone.

. | TRBJ1-6 | . | TRBV4-1 | TGCGCCAGCAGCCAAGATGAAACAGGGCTGAATTCACCCCTCCACTTT | CASSQDETGLNSPLHF
. | TRBJ1-3 | . | TRBV5-5 | TGTGCCAGCAGCTCGGTGCCTTCTGGAAACACCATATATTTT | CASSSVPSGNTIYF
. | TRBJ1-1 | . | TRBV10-1 | TGCGCCAGCAGGCACCGACAGCTTCTTGAAGCTTTCTTT | CASRHRQLLEAFF
. | TRBJ2-1 | . | TRBV7-6 | TGTGCCAGCAGCTTAGCCTACCTTACCTACAATGAGCAGTTCTTC | CASSLAYLTYNEQFF
. | TRBJ2-1 | . | TRBV4-2 | TGTGCCAGCAGCCAAGATCTGGACAGCGATGAGCAGTTCTTC | CASSQDLDSDEQFF
TRBD2 | TRBJ2-1 | . | TRBV15 | TGTGCCACCAGCCCCAGGAGGGTAGCGGGGGGAGGCTCCTACAATGAGCAGTTCTTC | CATSPRRVAGGGSYNEQFF
TRBD2 | TRBJ2-7 | . | TRBV18 | TGTGCCAGCTCACCACCGACTAGCGGGGGGAAGTACGAGCAGTACTTC | CASSPPTSGGKYEQYF
. | TRBJ2-1 | . | TRBV19 | TGTGCCAGCTCGTCGGGTCCGCCACATAGCAATGAGCAGTTCTTC | CASSSGPPHSNEQFF
. | TRBJ2-7 | once | TRBV29-1 | TGCAGCGTTGCGCGGGACCCCTACGAGCAGTACTTC | CSVARDPYEQYF
. | TRBJ1-2 | . | TRBV6-5 | TGTGCCAGCAGTTACTCGAGTAGACGGGGTCTGGGGGGCTACACCTTC | CASSYSSRRGLGGYTF
. | TRBJ1-2 | . | TRBV4-2 | TGTGCCAGCAGCCAAGACCACAGTTCGGTTAGCTATGGCTACACCTTC | CASSQDHSSVSYGYTF
TRBD2 | TRBJ2-5 | . | TRBV7-3 | TGTGCCAGCAGCAGGGGACTAGCGGGGGAAGAGACCCAGTACTTC | CASSRGLAGEETQYF
TRBD1 | TRBJ2-7 | . | TRBV18 | TGTGCCAGCTCACCACTTAAACAGGGGGAGGCCTACGAGCAGTACTTC | CASSPLKQGEAYEQYF
TRBD1 | TRBJ1-1 | . | TRBV10-3 | TGTGCCATCAGTACGGCGGGACAGAGTAACACTGAAGCTTTCTTT | CAISTAGQSNTEAFF
TRBD1 | TRBJ2-5 | . | TRBV7-3 | TGTGCCAGCAGCCCGGGACAGGGGGAGACCCAGTACTTC | CASSPGQGETQYF
. | TRBJ2-5 | . | TRBV5-1 | TGCGCCAGCAGCTCCCAAATCACCGTGGGGGGACAAGAGACCCAGTACTTC | CASSSQITVGGQETQYF
. | TRBJ1-2 | . | TRBV10-3 | TGTGCCATCAGTGAGTCCGGCACAGCCGTCTATGGCTACACCTTC | CAISESGTAVYGYTF
. | TRBJ2-2 | . | TRBV6-2/TRBV6-3 | TGTGCCAGCAGTAAGACAGCAAACACCGGGGAGCTGTTTTTT | CASSKTANTGELFF
. | TRBJ1-4 | . | TRBV19 | TGTGCCAGTAGTACGGGGGCAACTAATGAAAAACTGTTTTTT | CASSTGATNEKLFF
. | TRBJ2-5 | once | TRBV11-2 | TGTGCCAGCAGCCAGTCTTACAGACAAGAGACCCAGTACTTC | CASSQSYRQETQYF
TRBD2 | TRBJ2-1 | once | TRBV4-3 | TGCGCCAGCAGCCAACACCCGGCGGGGGGGCCCAATGAGCAGTTCTTC | CASSQHPAGGPNEQFF
. | TRBJ1-5 | . | TRBV12-3/TRBV12-4 | TGTGCCAGCAGCCAACAGGGAGATCAGCCCCAGCATTTT | CASSQQGDQPQHF